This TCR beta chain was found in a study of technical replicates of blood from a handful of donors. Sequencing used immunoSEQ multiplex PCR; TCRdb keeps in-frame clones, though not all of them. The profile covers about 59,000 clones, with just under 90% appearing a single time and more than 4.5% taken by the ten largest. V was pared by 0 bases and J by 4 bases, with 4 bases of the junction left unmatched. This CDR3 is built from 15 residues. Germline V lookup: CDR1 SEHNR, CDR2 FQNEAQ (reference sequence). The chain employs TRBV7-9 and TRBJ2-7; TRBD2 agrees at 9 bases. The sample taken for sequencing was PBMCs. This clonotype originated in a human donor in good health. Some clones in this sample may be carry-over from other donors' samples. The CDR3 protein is CASSLASGSTYEQYF. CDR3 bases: TGTGCCAGCAGCTTAGCTAGCGGGAGTACTTACGAGCAGTACTTC.